What follows is one T cell receptor beta chain and its context. The antigen remains undetermined. Germline V CDR1 and CDR2: SGHVS, FQNEAQ. This CDR3 is 14 amino acids long. V lost 0 bases and J lost 7, with 12 bases in between. This sample is part of a study of T cell repertoires in cytomegalovirus infection. MiXCR, run by TCRdb on the reads, gives a single entry per CDR3 protein. The sample comprises roughly 220,000 distinct CDR3 sequences, around two fifths of which are singletons, and 59% rests with the top ten. Material: CD8+ T cells from cultured PBMCs, obtained from culture after CMV antigen stimulation. V is TRBV7-8 and J is TRBJ2-5; D remains ambiguous. This sequence originates from a human donor in good health (CMV status not recorded). Some clones in this sample may be carry-over from other donors' samples. CDR3 protein: CASSLASVEVTQYF. The DNA for the CDR3 is TGTGCCAGCAGCTTAGCAAGTGTGGAAGTGACCCAGTACTTC.